These 19 T cell receptor beta chains were all obtained from the same sample, sequenced in a study of blood T cells in healthy people across ages. Next came a second PCR, run for about 7 to 12 cycles, which used a sample-barcoded 5' primer along with a J-beta primer mix. TCRdb re-derived calls from the 5' RACE reads in MiXCR, one entry per CDR3 protein. The repertoire holds 1.2 million to 1.5 million distinct CDR3 sequences, 59% seen once, with 5% to 7% in the top ten. The sequenced sample consisted of blood. The receptor set was obtained from a man younger than 35 in good health.

The chain combines TRBV10-3 with TRBJ2-3, with TRBD2 matching 10 bases. The CDR3 consists of 19 residues. Germline V gene data show CDR1 as ENHRY and CDR2 as SYGVKD. With V trimmed by 0 bases and J by 0 bases, 9 bases remained unmatched. The CDR3 region is CAISESTQREGGSTDTQYF. The CDR3 nucleotides are TGTGCCATCAGTGAGTCGACCCAGCGGGAGGGAGGGAGCACAGATACGCAGTATTTT.

The CDR3 region is CAISSETGRDSPLHF. The CDR3 bases are TGTGCCATCAGTTCTGAGACAGGGAGAGATTCACCCCTCCACTTT. This chain links TRBV10-3 with TRBJ1-6, with TRBD1 matching 7 bases. This CDR3 has 15 residues. CDR1 ENHRY and CDR2 SYGVKD come from the germline V gene. V shed 5 bases and J 8 bases; nucleotides not matched to a gene: 9.

Regarding this clonotype: Compared with germline, one end of the junction differs, possibly owing to a read error. This rearrangement joins TRBV15 to TRBJ2-7; TRBD2 is a possible D gene (5 bases). The CDR3 extends over 15 amino acids. From germline, CDR1 is LNHNV and CDR2 YYDKDF (reference sequence). The CDR3 nucleotides are TGTGCCACCAGCAGAGATTCGGGGTTCTCCTACGAGCAGTATTTC. Translated, it gives CATSRDSGFSYEQYF.

This clonotype has more than one count but fewer than ten. In DNA, the CDR3 is TGTGCCACCAGCAGAGCTCCGGGACAGGGGTTGCGTTCACCCCTCCACTTT. Its translation is CATSRAPGQGLRSPLHF. The genes are TRBV15 and TRBJ1-6; TRBD1 aligns across 10 bases. The V and J ends lost 1 base and 9 bases, in that order; junction bases with no gene match: 9. The CDR3 consists of 17 residues. Looked up from germline, CDR1 is LNHNV and CDR2 is YYDKDF (reference sequence).

This clonotype was picked up a small number of times. The rearrangement uses TRBV7-9 and TRBJ1-2; D unresolved. Germline CDR1 SEHNR, CDR2 FQNEAQ (reference sequence). V lost 5 bases and J 2 bases, leaving 12 bases between the germline ends. This CDR3 has 14 amino acids. CDR3 loop: CASSQQVGNYGYTF. The CDR3 DNA is TGTGCCAGCAGCCAACAAGTGGGGAACTATGGCTACACCTTC.

CDR3 nucleotides: TGTGCCAGCAGCCCAAGGTTGGGGGAAATCTACGAGCAGTACTTC. Encoded protein: CASSPRLGEIYEQYF. V usage is TRBV3-1 and J usage is TRBJ2-5; D is tentatively TRBD1 or TRBD2 (5 bases each). Near its end, the DNA agrees better with TRBJ2-7, so the J call may be wrong. CDR3 length: 15 residues. Germline V gives CDR1 LGHDT, CDR2 YNNKEL (reference sequence).

J is TRBJ2-1 and V is TRBV7-2; tentatively, D is TRBD1 (5 bases). Germline lookup yields CDR1 SGHTA and CDR2 FQGNSA. Trimming cost V 8 bases and J 3 bases, with 20 bases left between them. CDR3 size: 16 residues. The CDR3 loop is CASASSRRQNYNEQFF. CDR3 nucleotides: TGTGCCAGCGCCTCCAGCCGGAGACAGAACTACAATGAGCAGTTCTTC.

The chain employs TRBV5-1 and TRBJ2-4; D uncertain. The DNA matches TRBJ2-7 better at its end, which makes the J call doubtful. From germline, CDR1 is SGHRS and CDR2 YFSETQ. The CDR3 has 10 amino acids. In DNA form, the CDR3 reads TGCGCCAGCAAACCCTACGAGCAGTACTTC. It translates to CASKPYEQYF.

Note on this clonotype: Relative to the germline gene, one junction end is altered; a read error may explain this. The chain has TRBV6-5 and TRBJ2-3; TRBD1 or TRBD2 may be the D gene (6 bases each). Germline V CDR1 and CDR2: MNHEY, SVGAGI. This CDR3 contains 13 residues. The CDR3 coding sequence is TGTGCCGGCAGTTACCAGGGGAGGCAGACGCAGTATTTT. This translates into CAGSYQGRQTQYF.

The genes are TRBV29-1 and TRBJ2-1; TRBD2 matches at 9 bases. The CDR3 runs to 18 residues. The germline V gene encodes CDR1 SQVTM and CDR2 ANQGSEA. Trimming cost V 3 bases and J 8 bases; bases outside gene matches: 20. CDR3 sequence: CSVDRFSGSGVVGYEQFF. The CDR3 nucleotides read TGCAGCGTTGACAGGTTTAGCGGGAGCGGAGTAGTGGGCTATGAGCAGTTCTTC.

J is TRBJ2-7 and V is TRBV5-1; 10 bases are shared with TRBD2. Germline values: CDR1 SGHRS, CDR2 YFSETQ. This CDR3 region has 15 residues. V shed 3 bases, J shed 0 bases, and the junction held 3 bases outside the gene matches. This chain's CDR3 is CASSYSGRTSYEQYF. The CDR3 coding sequence is TGCGCCAGCAGCTATAGCGGGAGGACCTCCTACGAGCAGTACTTC.

As concerns this clonotype: Germline is not matched at one junction end, which may reflect a read error. This chain joins TRBV5-1 and TRBJ1-2; D remains unclear. This CDR3 has 17 amino acids. Germline CDR1 is SGHRS and CDR2 is YFSETQ. This CDR3 is CASSLEGADPANYGYTF. Written as DNA, the CDR3 is TGCGCTAGCAGCTTGGAAGGTGCCGACCCAGCTAACTATGGCTACACCTTC.

A remark on this clonotype: This may be a read error, as it is one base from a much larger clone. The chain has TRBV28 and TRBJ1-6; D not certain. Germline CDR1 and CDR2: MDHEN and SYDVKM. Trimming pared 3 bases from V and 8 bases from J, leaving 5 bases between. The CDR3 loop spans 12 amino acids. CDR3 sequence reads: CASSFWYSPLHF. The CDR3 nucleotides read TGTGCCAGCAGTTTCTGGTATTCACCCCTCCACTTT.

The V call is TRBV4-1, the J call TRBJ2-3; D may be TRBD1 (6 bases). This CDR3 has 15 amino acids. Per the germline V gene, CDR1 is MGHRA and CDR2 is YSYEKL. V was cut by 5 bases and J by 2 bases, with 14 bases left in between. In nucleotides, the CDR3 is TGCGCCAGCAGCTCCGGGACACTTAACACAGATACGCAGTATTTT. Its protein is CASSSGTLNTDTQYF.

The genes are TRBV6-2 or TRBV6-3 and TRBJ2-7; 7 bases fit TRBD1. CDR1 is MNHEY and CDR2 is SVGEGT in the germline V gene. J lost 0 bases, V lost 0 bases, and 17 bases had no gene match. This CDR3 is 20 amino acids long. DNA for the CDR3: TGTGCCAGCAGTTACTCCGAAACGGGACAGCCTAAAGGGAGCTCCTACGAGCAGTACTTC. Translation: CASSYSETGQPKGSSYEQYF.

CDR3 nucleotide sequence: TGTGCCAGCAGTCCATGGGGATCTGGAAACACCATATATTTT. Translation: CASSPWGSGNTIYF. The chain joins TRBV7-2 to TRBJ1-3; D is ambiguous. Germline lookup yields CDR1 SGHTA and CDR2 FQGNSA. The CDR3 contains 14 residues. The ends were cut back, 6 bases at V and 1 base at J, with 10 bases in the middle.

This clonotype was recorded a few times. This chain uses TRBV12-3 or TRBV12-4 with TRBJ2-2; tentative D call: TRBD2 (6 bases). CDR3 length equals 15 residues. The germline V and J ends were trimmed by 9 bases and 0 bases, with 14 bases remaining between them. The CDR3 DNA sequence: TGTGCCAGTTGGGGACTGCTCGCGAACACCGGGGAGCTGTTTTTT. Translating it yields CASWGLLANTGELFF.

A single count supports this clonotype. The chain uses TRBV5-6 and TRBJ1-5, with D perhaps TRBD1 (5 bases). This CDR3 region has 16 residues. The V gene lost 0 bases and the J gene lost 3 bases, with 13 bases spanning the gap. Germline V gene data show CDR1 as SGHDT and CDR2 as YYEEEE. The CDR3 DNA is TGTGCCAGCAGCTTGGGAGTAATAGGGGACAATCAGCCCCAGCATTTT. It yields the protein CASSLGVIGDNQPQHF.

This clonotype was recorded a few times. The chain uses TRBV4-2 and TRBJ2-3; D is ambiguous. Germline V gene sequence: CDR1 LGHNA, CDR2 YNFKEQ. V lost 0 bases, J lost 3 bases, and 10 bases lay in between. The CDR3 extends over 15 amino acids. Here the CDR3 reads CASSQEWPSTDTQYF. CDR3 nucleotides: TGTGCCAGCAGCCAAGAGTGGCCTAGTACAGATACGCAGTATTTT.